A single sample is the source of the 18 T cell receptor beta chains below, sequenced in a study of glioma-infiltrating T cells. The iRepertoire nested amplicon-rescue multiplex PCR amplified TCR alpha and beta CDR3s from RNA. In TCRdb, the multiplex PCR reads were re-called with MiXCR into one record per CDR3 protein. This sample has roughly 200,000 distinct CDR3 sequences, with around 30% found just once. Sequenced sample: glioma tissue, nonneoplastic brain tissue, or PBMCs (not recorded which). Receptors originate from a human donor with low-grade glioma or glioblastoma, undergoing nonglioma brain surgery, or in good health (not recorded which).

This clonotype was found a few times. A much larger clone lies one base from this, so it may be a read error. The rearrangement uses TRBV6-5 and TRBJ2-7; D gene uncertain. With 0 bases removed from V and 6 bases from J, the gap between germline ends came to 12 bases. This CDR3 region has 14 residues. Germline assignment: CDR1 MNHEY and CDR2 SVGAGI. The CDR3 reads CASSYSMGKSEQYF. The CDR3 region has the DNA TGTGCCAGCAGTTACTCGATGGGGAAAAGCGAGCAGTACTTC.

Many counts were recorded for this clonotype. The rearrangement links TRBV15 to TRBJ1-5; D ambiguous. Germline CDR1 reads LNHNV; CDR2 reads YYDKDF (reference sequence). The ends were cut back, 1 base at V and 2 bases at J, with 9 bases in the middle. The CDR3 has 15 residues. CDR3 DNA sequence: TGTGCCACCAGCAGAGTTCTCGATGGCAATCAGCCCCAGCATTTT. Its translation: CATSRVLDGNQPQHF.

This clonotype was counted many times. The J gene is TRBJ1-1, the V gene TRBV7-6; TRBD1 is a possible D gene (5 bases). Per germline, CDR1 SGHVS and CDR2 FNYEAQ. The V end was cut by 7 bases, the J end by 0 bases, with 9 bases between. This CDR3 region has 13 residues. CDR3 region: CASTQDVNTEAFF. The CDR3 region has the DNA TGTGCCAGCACACAGGACGTGAACACTGAAGCTTTCTTT.

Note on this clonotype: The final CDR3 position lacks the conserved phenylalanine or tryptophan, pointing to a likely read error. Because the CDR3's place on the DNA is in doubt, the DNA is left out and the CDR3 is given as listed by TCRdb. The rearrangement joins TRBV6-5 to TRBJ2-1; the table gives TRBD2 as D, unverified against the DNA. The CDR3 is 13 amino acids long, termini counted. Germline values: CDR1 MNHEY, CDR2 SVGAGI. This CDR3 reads CASSYCVAGAEFL.

This chain's CDR3 is CAARRGSPNEKLFF. Here the CDR3 DNA reads TGTGCCGCGCGGCGGGGCAGCCCTAATGAAAAACTGTTTTTT. The chain carries TRBV19 and TRBJ1-4; D is possibly TRBD1 (5 bases). This CDR3 is 14 amino acids long. The germline V gene has CDR1 LNHDA and CDR2 SQIVND (reference sequence). V was pared by 11 bases and J by 3 bases, with 16 bases between.

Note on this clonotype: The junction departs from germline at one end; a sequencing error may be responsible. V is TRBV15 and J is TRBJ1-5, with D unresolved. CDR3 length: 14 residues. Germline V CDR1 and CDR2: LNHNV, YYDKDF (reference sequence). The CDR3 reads CATSRNMANQPQNF. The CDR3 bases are TGTGCAACCAGCAGAAACATGGCGAATCAGCCCCAGAATTTT.

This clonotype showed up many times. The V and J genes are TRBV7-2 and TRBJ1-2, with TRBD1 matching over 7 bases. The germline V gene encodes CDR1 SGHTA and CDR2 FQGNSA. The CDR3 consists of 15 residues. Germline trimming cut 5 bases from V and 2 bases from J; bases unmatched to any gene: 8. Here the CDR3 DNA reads TGTGCCAGCAGCCTCTCGGGACAGCTCAACTATGGCTACACCTTC. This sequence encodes CASSLSGQLNYGYTF.

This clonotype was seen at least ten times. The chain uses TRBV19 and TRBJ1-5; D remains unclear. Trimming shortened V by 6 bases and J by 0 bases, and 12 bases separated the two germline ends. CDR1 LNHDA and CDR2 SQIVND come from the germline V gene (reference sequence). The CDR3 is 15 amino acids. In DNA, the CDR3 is TGTGCCAGTAGCTTAGGGTCAAATAGCAATCAGCCCCAGCATTTT. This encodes CASSLGSNSNQPQHF.

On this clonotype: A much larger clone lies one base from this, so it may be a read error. The CDR3 region has the DNA TGTGCCAGCAGCTCGACCCTTCGGGGTGTCTCCTACAATGAGCAGTTCTTC. It is translated as CASSSTLRGVSYNEQFF. The chain is built from TRBV11-2 and TRBJ2-1; possible D gene TRBD2, 5 bases. The CDR3 runs 17 residues. Per germline, CDR1 SGHAT and CDR2 FQNNGV. Trimming took 4 bases from V and 0 from J, leaving 16 bases between them.

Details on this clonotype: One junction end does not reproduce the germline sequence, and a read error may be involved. The CDR3, as DNA: TGTTCCAGCAGAAGTCCGAGAAGCGAGCAGTACTTC. It is translated as CSSRSPRSEQYF. The gene calls are TRBV27 and TRBJ2-7, with D unclear. Germline-derived CDR1 and CDR2 are MNHEY and SMNVEV (reference sequence). This CDR3 comprises 12 residues.

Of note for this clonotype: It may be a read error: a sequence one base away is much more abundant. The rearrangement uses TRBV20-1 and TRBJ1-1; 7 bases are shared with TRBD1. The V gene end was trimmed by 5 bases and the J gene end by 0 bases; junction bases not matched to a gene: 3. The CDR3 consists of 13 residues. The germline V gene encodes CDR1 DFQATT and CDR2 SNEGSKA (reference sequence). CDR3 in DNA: TGCAGTGCTGCGGGACAGTTGAACACTGAAGCTTTCTTT. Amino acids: CSAAGQLNTEAFF.

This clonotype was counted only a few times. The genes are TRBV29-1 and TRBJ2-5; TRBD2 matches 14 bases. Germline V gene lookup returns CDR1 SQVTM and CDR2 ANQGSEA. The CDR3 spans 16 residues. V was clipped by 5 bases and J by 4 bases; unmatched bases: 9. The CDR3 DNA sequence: TGCAGCGTTCCCTACTTCGGACTAGCGGGAGGAGAGACCCAGTACTTC. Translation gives CSVPYFGLAGGETQYF.

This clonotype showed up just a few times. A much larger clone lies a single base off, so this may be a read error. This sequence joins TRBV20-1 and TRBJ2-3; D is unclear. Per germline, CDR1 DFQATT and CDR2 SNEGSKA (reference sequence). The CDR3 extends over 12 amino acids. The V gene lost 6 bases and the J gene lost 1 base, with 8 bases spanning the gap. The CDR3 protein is CSAGIGTDTQYF. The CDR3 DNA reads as TGCAGTGCGGGGATAGGCACAGATACGCAGTATTTT.

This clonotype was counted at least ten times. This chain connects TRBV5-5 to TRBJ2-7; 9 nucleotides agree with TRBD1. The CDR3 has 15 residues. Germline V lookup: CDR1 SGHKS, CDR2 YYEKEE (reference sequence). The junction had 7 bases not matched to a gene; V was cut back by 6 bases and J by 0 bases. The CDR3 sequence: CASTVGQGSSYEQYF. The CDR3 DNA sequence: TGTGCCAGCACCGTGGGACAGGGCAGCTCCTACGAGCAGTACTTC.

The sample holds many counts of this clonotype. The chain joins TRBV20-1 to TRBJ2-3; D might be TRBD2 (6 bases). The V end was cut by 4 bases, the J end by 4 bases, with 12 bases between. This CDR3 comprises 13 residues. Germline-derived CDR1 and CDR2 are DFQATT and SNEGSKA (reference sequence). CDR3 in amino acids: CSATSARSDTQYF. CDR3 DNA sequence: TGCAGTGCTACTAGCGCCCGCTCAGATACGCAGTATTTT.

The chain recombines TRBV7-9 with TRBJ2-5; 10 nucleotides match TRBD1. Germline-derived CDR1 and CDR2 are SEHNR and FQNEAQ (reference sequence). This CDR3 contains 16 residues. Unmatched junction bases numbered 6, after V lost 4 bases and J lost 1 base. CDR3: CASSWAGTGVQETQYF. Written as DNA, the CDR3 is TGTGCCAGCAGCTGGGCCGGGACAGGGGTCCAAGAGACCCAGTACTTC.

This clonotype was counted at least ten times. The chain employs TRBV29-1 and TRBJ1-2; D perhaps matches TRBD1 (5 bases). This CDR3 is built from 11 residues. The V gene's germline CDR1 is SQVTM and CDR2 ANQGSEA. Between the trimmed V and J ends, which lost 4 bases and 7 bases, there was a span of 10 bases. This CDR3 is CSVVVGVGYTF. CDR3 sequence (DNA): TGCAGCGTTGTAGTAGGGGTTGGCTACACCTTC.

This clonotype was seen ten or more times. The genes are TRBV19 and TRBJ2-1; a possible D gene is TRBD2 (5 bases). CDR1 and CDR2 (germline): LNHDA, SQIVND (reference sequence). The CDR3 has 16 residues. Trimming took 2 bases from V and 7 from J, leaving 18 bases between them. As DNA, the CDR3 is TGTGCCAGTAGTATAAGAAGCGGTGAGGTGCGGAATGAGCAGTTCTTC. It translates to CASSIRSGEVRNEQFF.